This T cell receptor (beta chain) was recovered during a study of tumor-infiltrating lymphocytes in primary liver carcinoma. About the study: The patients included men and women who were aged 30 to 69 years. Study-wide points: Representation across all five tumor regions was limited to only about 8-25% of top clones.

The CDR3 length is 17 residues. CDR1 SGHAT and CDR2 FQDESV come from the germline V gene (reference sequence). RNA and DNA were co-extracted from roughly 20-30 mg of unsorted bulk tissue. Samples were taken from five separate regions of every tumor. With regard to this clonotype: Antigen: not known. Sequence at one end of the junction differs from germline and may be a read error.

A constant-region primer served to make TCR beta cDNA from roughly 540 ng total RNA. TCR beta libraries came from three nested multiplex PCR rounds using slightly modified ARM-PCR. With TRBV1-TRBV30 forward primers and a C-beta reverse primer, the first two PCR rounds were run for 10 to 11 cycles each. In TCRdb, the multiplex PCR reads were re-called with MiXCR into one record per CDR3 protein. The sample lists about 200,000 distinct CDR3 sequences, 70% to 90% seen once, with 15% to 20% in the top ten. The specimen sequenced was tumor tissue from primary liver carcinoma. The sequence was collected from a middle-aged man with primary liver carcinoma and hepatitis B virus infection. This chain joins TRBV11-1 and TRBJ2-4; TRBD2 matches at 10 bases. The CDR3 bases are TGTGTCAGAAGCTTTCCCGGTACTAGCGGGACCAAAAACATTCAATACTTC. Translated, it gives CVRSFPGTSGTKNIQYF.